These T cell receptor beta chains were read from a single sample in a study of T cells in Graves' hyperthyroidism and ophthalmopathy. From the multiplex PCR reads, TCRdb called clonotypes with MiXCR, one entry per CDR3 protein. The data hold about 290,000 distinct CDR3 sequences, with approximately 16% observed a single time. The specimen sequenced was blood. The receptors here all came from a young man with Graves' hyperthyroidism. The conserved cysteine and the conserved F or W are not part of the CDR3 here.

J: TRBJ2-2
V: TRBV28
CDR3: ASSFLTGGAGELF

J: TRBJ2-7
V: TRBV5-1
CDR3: ASSPDSYEQY

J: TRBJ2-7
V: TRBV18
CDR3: ASSPQRTEATYEQY

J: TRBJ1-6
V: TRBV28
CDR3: ASSYNNSPLH

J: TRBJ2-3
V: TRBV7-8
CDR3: ASSLVAVADTQY

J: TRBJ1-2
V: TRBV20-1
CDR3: SAQQGVKGYGYT

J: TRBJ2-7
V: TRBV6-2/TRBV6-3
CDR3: ASMDWRSYEQY

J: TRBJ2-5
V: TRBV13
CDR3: ASSSAAGARQETQY

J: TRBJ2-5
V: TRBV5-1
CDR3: ASSLAEGAGGGTWETQY

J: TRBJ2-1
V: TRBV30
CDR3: AWIATSVYNEQF

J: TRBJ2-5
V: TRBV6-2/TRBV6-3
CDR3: ASSLLAGVLETQY

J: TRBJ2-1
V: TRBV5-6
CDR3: ASSLMAGLASYEQF

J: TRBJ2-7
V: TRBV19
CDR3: ASSPKGTTSGSFYSYEQY

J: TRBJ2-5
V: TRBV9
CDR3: ASSVDRGGMETQY

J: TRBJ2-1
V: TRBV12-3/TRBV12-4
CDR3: ASSPRTDPYNEQF

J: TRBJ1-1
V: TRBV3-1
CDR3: ASSQEGRTF

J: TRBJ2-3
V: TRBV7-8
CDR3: ASSLLAGGLRDTQY

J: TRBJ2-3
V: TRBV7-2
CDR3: ASSLRMSGRGRTDTQY

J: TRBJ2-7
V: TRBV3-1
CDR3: ASSQNTAGDPLSYEQY

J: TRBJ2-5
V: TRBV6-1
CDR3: ASLSRVAAETQY

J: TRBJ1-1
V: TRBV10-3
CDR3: AIRTSNQGVSNTEAF

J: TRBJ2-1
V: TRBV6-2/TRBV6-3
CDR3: ASSPLGTSGTTRHNEQF

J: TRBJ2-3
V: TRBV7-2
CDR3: ASSFPGQPSTDTQY

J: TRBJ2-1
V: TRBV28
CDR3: ASSTLRGRANEQF

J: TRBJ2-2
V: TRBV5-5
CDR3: ASSPTTGGTGELF

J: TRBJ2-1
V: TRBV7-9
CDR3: AITWELAGVYNEQF

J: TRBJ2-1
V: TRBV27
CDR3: ASSLRKGRGNTYNEQF

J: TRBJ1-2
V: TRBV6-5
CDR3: ASSYRGDGYT

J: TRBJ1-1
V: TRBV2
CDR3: ASSETGTEAF

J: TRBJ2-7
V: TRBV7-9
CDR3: ASRSTEGEQY

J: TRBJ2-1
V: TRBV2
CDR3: ASSERFNEQF

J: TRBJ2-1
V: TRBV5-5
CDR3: ASSLESGGSLEQF

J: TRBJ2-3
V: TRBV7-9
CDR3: ASSPRIDTQY

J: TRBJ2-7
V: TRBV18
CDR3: ASSGGYPYEQY

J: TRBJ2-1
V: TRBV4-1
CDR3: ASSQLYRLGEQF

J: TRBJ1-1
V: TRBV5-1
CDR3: ASSLKGTVNTEAF

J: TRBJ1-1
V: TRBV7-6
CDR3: ASSLAGRGQGNTEAF